This T cell receptor beta chain was recovered during a study of control samples from healthy donors and cancer patients. V was trimmed by 6 bases and J by 3 bases, leaving 5 bases between them. This CDR3 has 12 residues. Assay used: immunoSEQ multiplex PCR; TCRdb lists only in-frame clones, some missing. Of under 200,000 clones listed, about 94% are singletons. The source is a man aged 55-75 years with colorectal cancer. Sample: PBMCs. The chain uses TRBV12-3 or TRBV12-4 and TRBJ2-2, with D hard to call. For the CDR3, the DNA is TGTGCCAGCAGCTACTACACCGGGGAGCTGTTTTTT. This gives the protein CASSYYTGELFF.